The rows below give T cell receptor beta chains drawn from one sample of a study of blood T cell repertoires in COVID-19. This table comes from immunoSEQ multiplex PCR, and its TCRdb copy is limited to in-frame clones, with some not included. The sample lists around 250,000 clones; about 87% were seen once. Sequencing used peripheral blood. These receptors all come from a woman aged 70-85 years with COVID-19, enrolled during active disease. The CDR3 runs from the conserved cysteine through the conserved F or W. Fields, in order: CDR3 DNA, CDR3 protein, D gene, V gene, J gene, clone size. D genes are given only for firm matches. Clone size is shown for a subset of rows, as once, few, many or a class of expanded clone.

TGTGCCTGGAAACCCGGACACTCAACTAATGAAAAACTGTTTTTT	CAWKPGHSTNEKLFF	.	TRBV30	TRBJ1-4	.
TGTGCCAGCAGCTTAGAATTTCAGGGCTATGGCTACACCTTC	CASSLEFQGYGYTF	.	TRBV11-3	TRBJ1-2	.
TGCGCCAGCAGCTTGGGGGCCGCAACGACAGGGAGAGAAGCTTTCTTT	CASSLGAATTGREAFF	TRBD1	TRBV5-1	TRBJ1-1	.
TGTGCCACCAGCAATCCATCGGGAGATGAAAAACTGTTTTTT	CATSNPSGDEKLFF	.	TRBV15	TRBJ1-4	few
TGTGCCAGCAGAGATACAGGGGCCACCTACGAGCAGTACTTC	CASRDTGATYEQYF	TRBD1	TRBV11-2	TRBJ2-7	.
TGTGCCAGCAGCAAACTAGCGGGATTTTACAATGAGCAGTTCTTC	CASSKLAGFYNEQFF	TRBD2	TRBV11-3	TRBJ2-1	.
TGTGCCAGTACCGCCCAGGGGGCGCCCACTAATGAAAAACTGTTTTTT	CASTAQGAPTNEKLFF	TRBD1	TRBV19	TRBJ1-4	.
TGTGCCAGCAGACCTCCCGGGGGATATAGCAATCAGCCCCAGCATTTT	CASRPPGGYSNQPQHF	.	TRBV6-6	TRBJ1-5	once
TGTGCCAGTAGTCGCAATCTCTGGGACACTTATAATTCACCCCTCCACTTT	CASSRNLWDTYNSPLHF	.	TRBV19	TRBJ1-6	.
TGTGCCAGCAGCTTTCAATTCGCGTTAGATACGCAGTATTTT	CASSFQFALDTQYF	.	TRBV5-8	TRBJ2-3	.
TGTGCCAGTAGGACCGGGACAGGCCCCTACGAGCAGTACTTC	CASRTGTGPYEQYF	TRBD1	TRBV19	TRBJ2-7	.
TGTGCCAGCAGCCCGACTAGCGGGAGTGGGCATGAGCAGTTCTTC	CASSPTSGSGHEQFF	TRBD2	TRBV28	TRBJ2-1	.
TGTGCCAGCAGTTTAGGGCGGGAAACTGAAGCTTTCTTT	CASSLGRETEAFF	.	TRBV12-3/TRBV12-4	TRBJ1-1	.
TGTGCCAGCGAGCGGGATCTTCAAGAGACCCAGTACTTC	CASERDLQETQYF	TRBD2	TRBV2	TRBJ2-5	.
TGCGCCAGCAGCTTGCTGGCGACAGCTCCTAATTCACCCCTCCACTTT	CASSLLATAPNSPLHF	.	TRBV5-1	TRBJ1-6	.
TGTGCCAGCAGCTCGGACAGGGGTGGAAATTCACCCCTCCACTTT	CASSSDRGGNSPLHF	TRBD1	TRBV7-3	TRBJ1-6	.
TGTGCCAGCAGCCGGGACACCGAACTTCTGAAAAGCTACACCTTC	CASSRDTELLKSYTF	.	TRBV2	TRBJ1-2	few
TGTGCCAGCAGCTTAGAACCGGGTCTAGCGGGATCCTACGAGCAGTACTTC	CASSLEPGLAGSYEQYF	TRBD2	TRBV7-9	TRBJ2-7	.
TGTGCCAGCAGCTTTAAACTAGCGGGAGGCAGTCAGTACTTC	CASSFKLAGGSQYF	TRBD2	TRBV5-4	TRBJ2-7	.
TGCGCCAGCAGCTTACAGGGGAGTGGGGAAAAACTGTTTTTT	CASSLQGSGEKLFF	TRBD1	TRBV5-1	TRBJ1-4	once
TGTGCCAGCAGTTACCGACAGGGATATGAAAAACTGTTTTTT	CASSYRQGYEKLFF	TRBD1	TRBV6-5	TRBJ1-4	.
TGTGCCAGCAGTTTTCAGGGTGAGAACACTGAAGCTTTCTTT	CASSFQGENTEAFF	.	TRBV28	TRBJ1-1	.
TGTGCCAGCAGCCAGACTAGCGGGACCTACAATGAGCAGTTCTTC	CASSQTSGTYNEQFF	TRBD2	TRBV7-2	TRBJ2-1	.
TGTGCCAGTAAGGGACAGGCCAACACTGAAGCTTTCTTT	CASKGQANTEAFF	TRBD1	TRBV19	TRBJ1-1	.
TGTGCCAGCAGCCAATCAGGGTTGGTCACTGAAGCTTTCTTT	CASSQSGLVTEAFF	.	TRBV14	TRBJ1-1	.
TGCGCCAGCAGCCAAGAAAGGCTCGGACAGAGATACCAAGAGACCCAGTACTTC	CASSQERLGQRYQETQYF	.	TRBV4-1	TRBJ2-5	.
TGCAGTGCTATGGGCAGGGGTAATCAGCCCCAGCATTTT	CSAMGRGNQPQHF	.	TRBV29-1	TRBJ1-5	.
TGTGCCAGCAGTGAAAGGGGCAGGGGCGCGATTATCTCTGGAAACACCATATATTTT	CASSERGRGAIISGNTIYF	.	TRBV6-1	TRBJ1-3	.
TGTGCCTGGAGTTTCCGGGACAGGGGTAACTCACCCCTCCACTTT	CAWSFRDRGNSPLHF	TRBD1	TRBV30	TRBJ1-6	.
TGTGCCAGCAGCGACAGACAACCAACTAATGAAAAACTGTTTTTT	CASSDRQPTNEKLFF	.	TRBV6-2/TRBV6-3	TRBJ1-4	.
TGTGCCTGGAAACACCCGAACACTGAAGCTTTCTTT	CAWKHPNTEAFF	.	TRBV30	TRBJ1-1	.
TGTGCCAGCAGTTTCACAGGAGCTAACTATGGCTACACCTTC	CASSFTGANYGYTF	.	TRBV27	TRBJ1-2	.
TGTGCCAGCAGACCCGTGCAACTAGCGGGAGGGCGCCAGTACTTC	CASRPVQLAGGRQYF	TRBD2	TRBV6-5	TRBJ2-7	.
TGTGCCATCAGGGAGGACAGGGTGACTGAAGCTTTCTTT	CAIREDRVTEAFF	TRBD1	TRBV10-3	TRBJ1-1	.
TGTGCCAGCAGCCAAGGGGGGGGCGCTGACTATGGCTACACCTTC	CASSQGGGADYGYTF	.	TRBV3-1/TRBV3-2	TRBJ1-2	.
TGTGCTAGCAGCTTAAGACAGGGCTACACCGGGGAGCTGTTTTTT	CASSLRQGYTGELFF	TRBD1	TRBV7-7	TRBJ2-2	.
TGCAGTTATGAGACAGGCTATGGCTACACCTTC	CSYETGYGYTF	.	TRBV20-1	TRBJ1-2	.
TGTGCCAGCAGTCGTACTAGCGGGAGTATCAACGAGCAGTACTTC	CASSRTSGSINEQYF	TRBD2	TRBV4-2	TRBJ2-7	.
TGTGCCTGGAGTGTCGGGACAGGGGACTACGAGCAGTACTTC	CAWSVGTGDYEQYF	TRBD1	TRBV30	TRBJ2-7	once
TGTGCCAGCTCACCGACAGGGACAGATACGCAGTATTTT	CASSPTGTDTQYF	TRBD1	TRBV18	TRBJ2-3	.
TGTGCCAGCAGCTCGGACTCCGGACAGGGGTGGAATGAGCAGTTCTTC	CASSSDSGQGWNEQFF	TRBD1	TRBV7-3	TRBJ2-1	.
TGTGCCAGTAGTACCCGGACTAGCGGAAACAATGAGCAGTTCTTC	CASSTRTSGNNEQFF	TRBD2	TRBV19	TRBJ2-1	.
TGCGCCAGCAGGGGACTAGCGGGGAGCACAGATACGCAGTATTTT	CASRGLAGSTDTQYF	TRBD2	TRBV5-1	TRBJ2-3	.
TGTGCCAGCAGTACCCGAGACAGGGGGTTCTTGGGCTATGGCTACACCTTC	CASSTRDRGFLGYGYTF	TRBD1	TRBV28	TRBJ1-2	.
TGCGCCAGCAGCACGGGACTAGCGGGATCTTTACTCTCCTACAATGAGCAGTTCTTC	CASSTGLAGSLLSYNEQFF	TRBD2	TRBV5-1	TRBJ2-1	.
TGTGCCAGCAGGGGGAACGAGGTCCAGGGGGAAGCTTTCTTT	CASRGNEVQGEAFF	.	TRBV6-5	TRBJ1-1	once
TGTGCCAGCATCCGGACACCCAACACCGGGGAGCTGTTTTTT	CASIRTPNTGELFF	.	TRBV2	TRBJ2-2	.
TGTGCCTGTGGGGGCAGTTCGCCGCAGTACTTC	CACGGSSPQYF	.	TRBV7-2	TRBJ2-7	.
TGCGCCAGCAGCTTGGGACAGAAGAACTCTGGAAACACCATATATTTT	CASSLGQKNSGNTIYF	.	TRBV5-1	TRBJ1-3	.
TGTGCCAGCAGCCCCAGAACGTCCTACAATGAGCAGTTCTTC	CASSPRTSYNEQFF	.	TRBV5-4	TRBJ2-1	.
TGCGCCAGCAGCCAACACCCACCGGGACAGGACAATCAGCCCCAGCATTTT	CASSQHPPGQDNQPQHF	TRBD1	TRBV4-1	TRBJ1-5	once
TGTGCCTGGAGTACGGGGAATCAGCCCCAGCATTTT	CAWSTGNQPQHF	.	TRBV30	TRBJ1-5	.